Shown below are 26 T cell receptor beta chains from a single sample sequenced in a study of OX40 agonist ivuxolimab in advanced cancers. Data came from immunoSEQ multiplex PCR; TCRdb stores just in-frame clones and leaves some out. The sample consists of 90,000 to 100,000 clones, 80% to 90% of them appearing once. This material consisted of CD4+ or CD8+ T cells sorted from blood, taken in a trial of the OX40 agonist ivuxolimab. These receptor sequences come from an adult with an advanced solid tumor such as melanoma, head and neck, liver or kidney cancer.

The J gene is TRBJ1-4, the V gene TRBV9; D remains unclear. This CDR3 is built from 15 residues. Trimming shortened V by 4 bases and J by 0 bases, and 10 bases separated the two germline ends. Germline loops: CDR1 SGDLS, CDR2 YYNGEE. DNA of the CDR3: TGTGCCAGCAGCTCTTCTGGGTCAACTAATGAAAAACTGTTTTTT. Translation: CASSSSGSTNEKLFF.

V is TRBV4-2 and J is TRBJ1-1; D ambiguous. Per germline, CDR1 LGHNA and CDR2 YNFKEQ. The V end was cut by 3 bases, the J end by 6 bases, with 11 bases between. CDR3 length equals 13 residues. The CDR3 protein is CASSQLQVSEAFF. DNA for the CDR3: TGTGCCAGCAGCCAGCTTCAGGTGTCTGAAGCTTTCTTT.

The V and J genes are TRBV6-1 and TRBJ2-3, with D perhaps being TRBD1 or TRBD2 (5 bases each). Germline CDR1 reads MNHNS; CDR2 reads SASEGT. CDR3 size: 14 residues. Trimming removed 7 bases from V and 4 bases from J, with 15 bases in between. CDR3 in amino acids: CASTGQWGSDTQYF. CDR3 in DNA: TGTGCCAGCACGGGCCAGTGGGGGTCAGATACGCAGTATTTT.

The chain carries TRBV4-3 and TRBJ2-2; no clear D gene. V lost 0 bases and J lost 6, with 8 bases in between. CDR3 length: 14 amino acids. Germline-derived CDR1 and CDR2 are LGHNA and YSLEER. The CDR3 loop reads CASSQDPESGELFF. Here the CDR3 DNA reads TGCGCCAGCAGCCAAGATCCTGAGTCCGGGGAGCTGTTTTTT.

The rearrangement joins TRBV27 to TRBJ1-4, with TRBD1 matching over 7 bases. The CDR3 is made up of 15 amino acids. The germline CDR1 and CDR2 sequences are MNHEY and SMNVEV (reference sequence). J lost 1 base, V lost 6 bases, and 5 bases had no gene match. CDR3 in amino acids: CASRRQGLTNEKLFF. CDR3 nucleotide sequence: TGTGCCAGCAGGAGACAGGGATTAACTAATGAAAAACTGTTTTTT.

This chain connects TRBV5-6 to TRBJ2-3, with TRBD2 as a possible D gene (5 bases). Germline CDR1 and CDR2: SGHDT and YYEEEE. V gave up 1 base and J gave up 0 bases, with 9 bases separating them. The CDR3 loop spans 15 amino acids. CDR3 region: CASSLNGISTDTQYF. The CDR3 nucleotides read TGTGCCAGCAGCTTGAACGGGATAAGCACAGATACGCAGTATTTT.

CDR3 amino acids: CASSSRQTYGYTF. CDR3 sequence (DNA): TGTGCCAGTAGCTCCAGGCAGACTTATGGCTACACCTTC. The V call is TRBV19, the J call TRBJ1-2; D gene unclear. Trimming pared 6 bases from V and 5 bases from J, leaving 13 bases between. The length of the CDR3 is 13 residues. CDR1 and CDR2 from the germline V gene are LNHDA and SQIVND (reference sequence).

The chain couples TRBV19 to TRBJ1-3; possible D gene TRBD1, 6 bases. V was trimmed by 6 bases and J by 1 base, leaving 10 bases between them. Germline lookup yields CDR1 LNHDA and CDR2 SQIVND (reference sequence). The CDR3 is made up of 14 amino acids. The CDR3, as DNA: TGTGCCAGTAGGTCAGGGGCTTCTGGAAACACCATATATTTT. Translated: CASRSGASGNTIYF.

The gene calls are TRBV5-1 and TRBJ1-3; no clear D. This CDR3 has 14 residues. Germline loops: CDR1 SGHRS, CDR2 YFSETQ. V was clipped by 0 bases and J by 2 bases, with 6 bases between them. This CDR3 is CASSLDLTGNTIYF. CDR3 bases: TGCGCCAGCAGCTTGGACCTAACTGGAAACACCATATATTTT. Looking up the rest from reference TRBV5-1 and TRBJ1-3 gives the full variable domain: KAGVTQTPRYLIKTRGQQVTLSCSPISGHRSVSWYQQTPGQGLQFLFEYFSETQRNKGNFPGRFSGRQFSNSRSEMNVSTLELGDSALYLCASSLDLTGNTIYFGEGSWLTVV.

This clone was picked up one time. The gene calls are TRBV19 and TRBJ2-5; weak D call: TRBD2 (6 bases). CDR1 is LNHDA and CDR2 is SQIVND in the germline V gene (reference sequence). This CDR3 has 13 amino acids. V lost 4 bases and J 3 bases, leaving 9 bases between the germline ends. The CDR3 nucleotides are TGTGCCAGTAGTAGGGGACTTGAAGAGACCCAGTACTTC. It encodes CASSRGLEETQYF.

The V call is TRBV7-6, the J call TRBJ1-4; D may be TRBD1 (6 bases). The CDR3 runs to 17 residues. Germline assignment: CDR1 SGHVS and CDR2 FNYEAQ. Trimming shortened V by 5 bases and J by 1 base, and 17 bases separated the two germline ends. In DNA, the CDR3 is TGTGCCAGCAGCAGCCTCCTAGGAGGGGGAACTAATGAAAAACTGTTTTTT. Translation: CASSSLLGGGTNEKLFF.

The chain recombines TRBV18 with TRBJ2-2, with TRBD1 matching 9 bases. Germline CDR1 reads KGHSH; CDR2 reads LQKENI. Unmatched junction bases numbered 6, after V lost 5 bases and J lost 5 bases. The length of the CDR3 is 15 residues. The CDR3 loop is CASSGGQGRTGELFF. The CDR3, as DNA: TGTGCCAGCTCAGGAGGACAGGGGAGGACCGGGGAGCTGTTTTTT. Full variable domain (missing parts from reference TRBV18 and TRBJ2-2): NAGVMQNPRHLVRRRGQEARLRCSPMKGHSHVYWYRQLPEEGLKFMVYLQKENIIDESGMPKERFSAEFPKEGPSILRIQQVVRGDSAAYFCASSGGQGRTGELFFGEGSRLTVL.

The rearrangement joins TRBV5-1 to TRBJ2-7, with D perhaps matching TRBD1 (6 bases). V dropped 0 bases and J dropped 5 bases, with 15 bases sitting between them. The CDR3 has 15 residues. CDR1 and CDR2 from the germline V gene are SGHRS and YFSETQ. The CDR3 DNA follows: TGCGCCAGCAGCTTGGATCGTCTGGGGGCAAACGAGCAGTACTTC. This translates into CASSLDRLGANEQYF.

The rearrangement joins TRBV4-1 to TRBJ1-2; D is uncertain. This CDR3 has 14 amino acids. Germline values: CDR1 MGHRA, CDR2 YSYEKL. The germline V and J ends were trimmed by 1 base and 1 base, with 7 bases remaining between them. This chain's CDR3 is CASSQGIGNYGYTF. Written as DNA, the CDR3 is TGCGCCAGCAGCCAAGGCATCGGTAACTATGGCTACACCTTC.

The chain carries TRBV6-5 and TRBJ2-1; 10 bases agree with TRBD2. V lost 5 bases, J lost 7 bases, and 5 bases stayed unmatched. The CDR3 spans 14 residues. Germline CDR1 reads MNHEY; CDR2 reads SVGAGI. CDR3 nucleotides: TGTGCCAGCAGTCAGGGTAGCGGGAGGAATGAGCAGTTCTTC. Residues: CASSQGSGRNEQFF.

The rearrangement links TRBV7-9 to TRBJ2-2, with unresolved D. Between the trimmed V and J ends, which lost 7 bases and 4 bases, there was a span of 10 bases. Germline values: CDR1 SEHNR, CDR2 FQNEAQ (reference sequence). This CDR3 is 13 amino acids long. CDR3 DNA sequence: TGTGCCAGCACCCTCACAAGCACCGGGGAGCTGTTTTTT. Protein sequence: CASTLTSTGELFF. The full variable domain, in which reference TRBV7-9 and TRBJ2-2 provide the parts outside the CDR3, is DTGVSQNPRHKITKRGQNVTFRCDPISEHNRLYWYRQTLGQGPEFLTYFQNEAQLEKSRLLSDRFSAERPKGSFSTLEIQRTEQGDSAMYLCASTLTSTGELFFGEGSRLTVL.

The gene calls are TRBV5-1 and TRBJ2-7, with 8 bases aligning to TRBD2. Trimming cost V 5 bases and J 1 base; bases outside gene matches: 8. CDR3 size: 15 residues. The V gene's germline CDR1 is SGHRS and CDR2 YFSETQ. The CDR3 DNA reads TGCGCCAGCAGTTTAGGGAGCGGGAGATCCTACGAGCAGTACTTC. Translation: CASSLGSGRSYEQYF.

V usage is TRBV28 and J usage is TRBJ2-5, with TRBD1 matching over 7 bases. V lost 8 bases to trimming and J lost 5 bases; unmatched junction nucleotides: 14. The V gene's germline CDR1 is MDHEN and CDR2 SYDVKM. The CDR3 sequence is 15 residues long. The CDR3 sequence: CASGVLGTELETQYF. CDR3 coding DNA: TGTGCCAGCGGGGTTTTGGGGACAGAGCTGGAGACCCAGTACTTC.

The rearrangement joins TRBV5-1 to TRBJ2-1, with TRBD1 identical over 11 bases. The V gene's germline CDR1 is SGHRS and CDR2 YFSETQ. V gave up 1 base and J gave up 7 bases; unmatched junction bases: 7. This CDR3 has 16 amino acids. CDR3 in amino acids: CASSLQGQGAGNEQFF. The CDR3 nucleotides read TGCGCCAGCAGCTTGCAAGGACAGGGGGCAGGGAATGAGCAGTTCTTC.

This clone was recorded only once. The chain couples TRBV6-6 to TRBJ2-7, with TRBD2 identical over 8 bases. Germline CDR1 MNHNY, CDR2 SVGAGI (reference sequence). The ends lost 2 bases at V and 3 bases at J; junction bases unmatched: 6. This CDR3 spans 15 amino acids. Written as DNA, the CDR3 is TGTGCCAGCAGTTACACCAGCGGGAGTGTCTACGAGCAGTACGTC. It codes for CASSYTSGSVYEQYV.

This clone was seen a handful of times. V and J are TRBV7-2 and TRBJ2-3; unclear D gene. V lost 2 bases, J lost 6 bases, and 12 bases lay in between. Germline assignment: CDR1 SGHTA and CDR2 FQGNSA. The CDR3 is 14 residues long. In DNA, the CDR3 is TGTGCCAGCAGCTTAAGTATCTTCGCCGATACGCAGTATTTT. It yields the protein CASSLSIFADTQYF.

The CDR3 DNA reads as TGTGCCAGCTCACCACCGGTCCCAGCTAGCGGGAGTTGGACAGATACGCAGTATTTT. Amino acids: CASSPPVPASGSWTDTQYF. The V and J genes are TRBV18 and TRBJ2-3; 10 bases agree with TRBD2. Germline V CDR1 and CDR2: KGHSH, LQKENI. This CDR3 is 19 amino acids long. The V segment lost 0 bases and the J segment 3 bases; nucleotides outside the gene matches: 12.

This clone was seen only once. The rearrangement uses TRBV4-2 and TRBJ2-7; weak D call: TRBD2 (6 bases). The CDR3 has 14 residues. Germline V CDR1 and CDR2: LGHNA, YNFKEQ. V was clipped by 1 base and J by 7 bases, with 14 bases between them. The CDR3 DNA sequence: TGTGCCAGCAGCCAAGTAGGGGTCGGGGGAGAGCAGTACGTC. Protein sequence: CASSQVGVGGEQYV.

The rearrangement links TRBV6-5 to TRBJ2-1, with D perhaps assigned TRBD1 or TRBD2 (5 bases each). Germline CDR1 reads MNHEY; CDR2 reads SVGAGI. Between the trimmed V and J ends, which lost 0 bases and 15 bases, there was a span of 18 bases. CDR3 length: 14 residues. For the CDR3, the DNA is TGTGCCAGCAGTTACTCGTCGGGGACGGGCGGGCGGTTCTTC. Encoded protein: CASSYSSGTGGRFF.

The J gene is TRBJ1-3, the V gene TRBV19; D is undetermined. The CDR3 length is 15 residues. CDR1 is LNHDA and CDR2 is SQIVND in the germline V gene (reference sequence). V was clipped by 3 bases and J by 0 bases, with 9 bases between them. CDR3 bases: TGTGCCAGTAGTATTGGTGTAAGCTCTGGAAACACCATATATTTT. Translation: CASSIGVSSGNTIYF.

The CDR3 here is CASSLPLGTEAFF. CDR3 in DNA: TGTGCCAGCAGTTTACCTCTCGGCACTGAAGCTTTCTTT. The chain employs TRBV28 and TRBJ1-1; unclear D gene. Germline CDR1 is MDHEN and CDR2 is SYDVKM. V shed 2 bases and J shed 4 bases, with 8 bases lying between them. The CDR3 spans 13 residues.